This record covers a single TCR beta chain. This CDR3 region has 14 residues. CDR1 LGHNA and CDR2 YSLEER come from the germline V gene. V gave up 0 bases and J gave up 5 bases, with 7 bases separating them. In the original processing: Reference gene primers were amplified, and this amplification served to estimate nucleated cell counts. TCRdb keeps only in-frame clones here, not all; method: immunoSEQ multiplex PCR. The V and J calls and clone size are taken from that table; D and trimming were inferred from the DNA. The data hold some 180,000 clones, with about three quarters observed a single time. This entry comes from a study of blood T cell repertoires in COVID-19. Overall study: Samples of COVID-19 (acute and convalescent) were obtained from the United States, Italy and Spain. PBMCs, B-cell-depleted T cells, or T cells provided the cDNA or gDNA that made up the material.

The TCR sequence derives from a woman between 50 and 59 years old with active or convalescent COVID-19. The material sequenced was peripheral blood. The chain has TRBV4-3 and TRBJ2-2; D unclear. CDR3 loop: CASSQDERTGELFF. The CDR3 nucleotides read TGCGCCAGCAGCCAAGATGAGAGGACCGGGGAGCTGTTTTTT.